This entry is about one T cell receptor beta chain. The antigen is unknown. This sample is drawn from a study of identical twins. General study results and limits: Twins' surplus sharing was weaker for beta out-of-frame sequences.

In TCRdb, the 5' RACE reads were re-called with MiXCR into one record per CDR3 protein. Of approximately 1.8 million distinct CDR3 sequences listed, less than 40% are singletons. This receptor was identified in a newborn girl in good health. The sequenced material came from cord blood.

The CDR3 DNA is TGTGCCAGCAGGAAAACAGGGTATACACCCTACGAGCAGTACTTC. This translates into CASRKTGYTPYEQYF. This chain joins TRBV27 and TRBJ2-7, with a weak D call TRBD1 (6 bases). The CDR3 is 15 amino acids. V lost 6 bases and J lost 2, with 17 bases in between. Germline CDR1 reads MNHEY; CDR2 reads SMNVEV (reference sequence).